In this sample, the clone carrying this T cell receptor (beta chain) turned up a few times. Its antigen is currently unknown. This table comes from immunoSEQ multiplex PCR, and its TCRdb copy is limited to in-frame clones, with some not included. The profile shows tens of thousands of clones, 65% to 80% of them singletons. Described time point: week 5, during vaccination. Each dose delivered 300 ug of mutant IDH1 20-mer peptide subcutaneously with imiquimod. The sample belongs to a study of a mutant IDH1 vaccine in newly diagnosed glioma. Background on the study: Radiotherapy, temozolomide, or both had been given previously, and both were given to most.

V was cut by 4 bases and J by 2 bases, with 8 bases left in between. Germline assignment: CDR1 SGHDN and CDR2 FVKESK. The CDR3 is 13 residues long. The source is a middle-aged man with glioma. Some clones in this sample may be carry-over from other donors' samples. Sequenced material: PBMCs, taken from a glioma patient whose treatment included an IDH1 peptide vaccine. The chain has TRBV14 and TRBJ1-1, with D perhaps matching TRBD1 (5 bases). CDR3 sequence reads: CASSPDTNTEAFF. The CDR3 region has the DNA TGTGCCAGCAGCCCGGACACTAACACTGAAGCTTTCTTT.